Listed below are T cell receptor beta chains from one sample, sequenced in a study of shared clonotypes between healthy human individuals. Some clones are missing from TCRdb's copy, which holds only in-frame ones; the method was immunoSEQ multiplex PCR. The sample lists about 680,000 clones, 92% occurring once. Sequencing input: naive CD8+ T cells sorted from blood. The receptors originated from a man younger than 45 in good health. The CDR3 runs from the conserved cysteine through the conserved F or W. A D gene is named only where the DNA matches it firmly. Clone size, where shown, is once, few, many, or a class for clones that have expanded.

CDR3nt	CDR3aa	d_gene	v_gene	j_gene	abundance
TGTGCCATCAGTGAGAAAGGGGCGGAGACCCAGTACTTC	CAISEKGAETQYF	.	TRBV10-3	TRBJ2-5	.
TGTGCCAGCAGCCCCATCCATAGCGGGCCCAGCACAGATACGCAGTATTTT	CASSPIHSGPSTDTQYF	TRBD2	TRBV9	TRBJ2-3	.
TGTGCCACCGAACAGGTATCGAACACCGGGGAGCTGTTTTTT	CATEQVSNTGELFF	.	TRBV2	TRBJ2-2	many
TGTGCCAGCAGCGTATACGGTAGCACAGATACGCAGTATTTT	CASSVYGSTDTQYF	.	TRBV9	TRBJ2-3	once
TGTGCCACCAGCAGAGACGGTGGTGGGAGAGGCACAGATACGCAGTATTTT	CATSRDGGGRGTDTQYF	.	TRBV15	TRBJ2-3	.
TGTGCCAGCAGCGCCCACACCGGGGGCACAGATACGCAGTATTTT	CASSAHTGGTDTQYF	.	TRBV9	TRBJ2-3	.
TGTGCCAGCAGCGGGACCCAGAGCTCTGGGGCCAACGTCCTGACTTTC	CASSGTQSSGANVLTF	.	TRBV7-9	TRBJ2-6	.
TGTGCCAGCAGAGTTTCCCCAGAGGGCGACTACGAGCAGTACTTC	CASRVSPEGDYEQYF	.	TRBV27	TRBJ2-7	.
TGTGCCAGCAGCACCGGGACTAGCGGGAGACGGTTCTTC	CASSTGTSGRRFF	TRBD2	TRBV28	TRBJ2-1	.
TGTGCCAGTAGTACCATCCGGGACAGGGCCTATAGCAATCAGCCCCAGCATTTT	CASSTIRDRAYSNQPQHF	TRBD1	TRBV19	TRBJ1-5	.
TGTGCCAGCAGTGAAGAAGTAGCCGGGACAGGGACCATGAACACTGAAGCTTTCTTT	CASSEEVAGTGTMNTEAFF	TRBD1	TRBV6-1	TRBJ1-1	.
TGCAGCGCGGGACTGGACCTTGGTGAGCAGTTCTTC	CSAGLDLGEQFF	.	TRBV29-1	TRBJ2-1	.
TGTGCCAGCAGCGGGGGACAGGGTAACTACGAGCAGTACTTC	CASSGGQGNYEQYF	TRBD1	TRBV6-5	TRBJ2-7	.
TGTGCCACTGATTTTGTAGCGGGAGATTTGGGCGAGCAGTACTTC	CATDFVAGDLGEQYF	TRBD2	TRBV7-9	TRBJ2-7	.
TGCGCCAGCAGCCAAGACAACAATCGGGACCGGGCTTTCTTT	CASSQDNNRDRAFF	.	TRBV4-3	TRBJ1-1	.
TGTGCCAGCAGCTTAGACCATTTCGCGGGGGCGAATGAGCAGTTCTTC	CASSLDHFAGANEQFF	.	TRBV7-7	TRBJ2-1	.
TGTGCCAGCAGCTTAATAAGGGTCACATACAATGAGCAGTTCTTC	CASSLIRVTYNEQFF	.	TRBV7-2	TRBJ2-1	.
TGTGCCACCAGCACCGACGGGTACGAGCAGTACTTC	CATSTDGYEQYF	.	TRBV15	TRBJ2-7	.
TGTGCCAGCAGTTTAAGGGACGGCCAAGAGACCCAGTACTTC	CASSLRDGQETQYF	.	TRBV27	TRBJ2-5	.
TGTGCCAGCAGCTTAGTTGGCACAGACCATAGCAATCAGCCCCAGCATTTT	CASSLVGTDHSNQPQHF	.	TRBV7-9	TRBJ1-5	few
TGTGCCAGCAGCTTAGCGGGACCGTACTACGAGCAGTACTTC	CASSLAGPYYEQYF	.	TRBV7-9	TRBJ2-7	.
TGTGCCAGCAGCTTAGTAAGGGAAGTCGGGGGCGCAGCCAAAAACATTCAGTACTTC	CASSLVREVGGAAKNIQYF	.	TRBV7-9	TRBJ2-4	.
TGTGCCAGCAGCTCTAGCGGGTACGAGCAGTACTTC	CASSSSGYEQYF	TRBD2	TRBV5-6	TRBJ2-7	.
TGTGCCAGCAGCTACCAAGGCTACGAGCAGTACTTC	CASSYQGYEQYF	.	TRBV7-9	TRBJ2-7	.
TGTGCCAGCAGTGCCGCCGGGACTAGCGGGGGGTTCTCCTACAATGAGCAGTTCTTC	CASSAAGTSGGFSYNEQFF	TRBD2	TRBV6-4	TRBJ2-1	.
TGCAGCGCAGCAGGGAACGGGGCCGAGCAGTACTTC	CSAAGNGAEQYF	.	TRBV29-1	TRBJ2-7	.
TGTGCCAGCAGTGCGAATAGCAATCAGCCCCAGCATTTT	CASSANSNQPQHF	.	TRBV25-1	TRBJ1-5	.
TGCAGCGTTGACAGACAGGGCGGTACTGAAGCTTTCTTT	CSVDRQGGTEAFF	TRBD1	TRBV29-1	TRBJ1-1	.
TGTGCCAGCAGAAGAGACGGGACGTCGGGGGGCTACACCTTC	CASRRDGTSGGYTF	.	TRBV7-3	TRBJ1-2	.
TGTGCCAGCAGCTTCGGCAGGGGTGGTTCCGGGGAGACCCAGTACTTC	CASSFGRGGSGETQYF	.	TRBV5-4	TRBJ2-5	.
TGCGCCAGCAGCCAACTTACCTTACAGGGGGCTGATGGCTACACCTTC	CASSQLTLQGADGYTF	TRBD1	TRBV4-3	TRBJ1-2	.
TGTGCCAGCAGCGAAGGACTAGCGATTACCTACAATGAGCAGTTCTTC	CASSEGLAITYNEQFF	TRBD2	TRBV27	TRBJ2-1	.
TGCGCCAGCAGCCAAGAATTGGGTTTAGAGACCCAGTACTTC	CASSQELGLETQYF	.	TRBV4-3	TRBJ2-5	.
TGTGCCAGCAACCCACGCGATGGGGCAGATACGCAGTATTTT	CASNPRDGADTQYF	.	TRBV27	TRBJ2-3	.
TGTGCCAGCAGACCCCTGGACCCCACAGATACGCAGTATTTT	CASRPLDPTDTQYF	.	TRBV27	TRBJ2-3	.